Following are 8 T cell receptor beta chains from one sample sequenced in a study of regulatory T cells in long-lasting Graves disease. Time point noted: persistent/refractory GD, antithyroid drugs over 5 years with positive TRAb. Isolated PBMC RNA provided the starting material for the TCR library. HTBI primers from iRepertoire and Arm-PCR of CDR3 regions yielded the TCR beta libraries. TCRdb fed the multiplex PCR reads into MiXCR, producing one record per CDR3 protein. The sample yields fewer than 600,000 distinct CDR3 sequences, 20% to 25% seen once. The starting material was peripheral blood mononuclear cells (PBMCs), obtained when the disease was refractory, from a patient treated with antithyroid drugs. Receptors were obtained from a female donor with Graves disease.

The CDR3 here is CASSQGPNSGANVLTF. The CDR3 region has the DNA TGTGCCAGCAGCCAAGGGCCGAACTCTGGGGCCAACGTCCTGACTTTC. The rearrangement joins TRBV14 to TRBJ2-6; no clear D. Germline V gives CDR1 SGHDN, CDR2 FVKESK. Trimming cost V 1 base and J 0 bases, with 7 bases left between them. The CDR3 sequence is 16 residues long.

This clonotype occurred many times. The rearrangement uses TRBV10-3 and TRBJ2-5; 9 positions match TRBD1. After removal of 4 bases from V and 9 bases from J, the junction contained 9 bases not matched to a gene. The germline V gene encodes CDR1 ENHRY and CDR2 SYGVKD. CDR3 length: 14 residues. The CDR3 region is CAISGPGTGNAQYF. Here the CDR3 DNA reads TGTGCCATCAGTGGGCCGGGGACAGGGAACGCCCAGTACTTC.

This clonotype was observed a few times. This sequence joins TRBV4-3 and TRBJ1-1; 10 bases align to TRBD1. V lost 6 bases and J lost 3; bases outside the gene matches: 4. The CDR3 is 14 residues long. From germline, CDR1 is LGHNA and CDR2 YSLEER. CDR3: CASSKGQGHTEAFF. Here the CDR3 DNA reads TGCGCCAGCAGTAAGGGACAGGGGCACACTGAAGCTTTCTTT.

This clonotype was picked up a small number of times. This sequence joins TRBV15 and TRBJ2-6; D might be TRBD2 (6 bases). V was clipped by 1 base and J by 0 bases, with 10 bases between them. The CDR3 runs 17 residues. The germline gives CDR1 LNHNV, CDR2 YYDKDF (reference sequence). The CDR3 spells CATSRGLGGSGANVLTF. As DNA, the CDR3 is TGTGCCACCAGCAGAGGGCTGGGGGGCTCTGGGGCCAACGTCCTGACTTTC.

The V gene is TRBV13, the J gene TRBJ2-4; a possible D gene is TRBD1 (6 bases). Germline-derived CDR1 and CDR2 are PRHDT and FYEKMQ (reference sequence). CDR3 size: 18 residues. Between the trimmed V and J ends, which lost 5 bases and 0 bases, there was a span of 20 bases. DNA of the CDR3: TGTGCCAGCAGCCGCTCCCCCAGGGGTAAAAGAGCCAAAAACATTCAGTACTTC. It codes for CASSRSPRGKRAKNIQYF.

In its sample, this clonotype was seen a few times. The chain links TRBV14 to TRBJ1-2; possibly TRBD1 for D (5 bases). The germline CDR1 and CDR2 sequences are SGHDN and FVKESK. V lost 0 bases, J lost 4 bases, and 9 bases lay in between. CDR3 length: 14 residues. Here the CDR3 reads CASSQDPGSYGYTF. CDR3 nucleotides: TGTGCCAGCAGCCAAGATCCAGGGAGCTATGGCTACACCTTC.

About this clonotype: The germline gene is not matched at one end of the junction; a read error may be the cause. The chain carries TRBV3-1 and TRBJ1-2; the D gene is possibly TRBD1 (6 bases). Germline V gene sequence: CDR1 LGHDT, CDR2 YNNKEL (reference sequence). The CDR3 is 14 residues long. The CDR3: CASSQDLGGYRYTF. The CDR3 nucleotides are TGTGCCAGCAGCCAAGATCTGGGGGGCTATCGCTACACCTTC.

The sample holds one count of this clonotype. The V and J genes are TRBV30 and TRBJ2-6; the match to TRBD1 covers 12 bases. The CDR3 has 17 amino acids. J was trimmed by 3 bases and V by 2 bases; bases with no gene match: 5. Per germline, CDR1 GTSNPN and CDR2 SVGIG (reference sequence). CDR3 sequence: CAWSTGQGARGANVLTF. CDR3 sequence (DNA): TGTGCCTGGAGTACGGGACAGGGGGCGCGTGGGGCCAACGTCCTGACTTTC.